The entry below gives a single T cell receptor (beta chain) sequence along with its context. The trim removed 3 bases at V and 1 base at J, leaving 9 bases unmatched. CDR1 and CDR2 from the germline V gene are KGHSH and LQKENI. This CDR3 is built from 17 residues. TCRdb keeps only in-frame clones here, not all; method: immunoSEQ multiplex PCR. The table includes 150,000 or so clones, 81% detected once. The data stem from a study of cytotoxic CD8 clonotypes in ibrutinib-treated CLL. The sequenced sample was PBMCs, obtained after 12 months of ibrutinib treatment. V is TRBV18 and J is TRBJ1-2, with 9 bases identical to TRBD1. The TCR sequence derives from a human donor with chronic lymphocytic leukemia. CDR3 sequence (DNA): TGTGCCAGCTCACCGTTAATAGGACAGGGGAGTAACTATGGCTACACCTTC. Its protein is CASSPLIGQGSNYGYTF.